A selection of T cell receptor beta chains follows, all from one sample in a study of persistence of HIV-infected CD4 T cells. Data came from immunoSEQ multiplex PCR; TCRdb stores just in-frame clones and leaves some out. The sample has tens of thousands of clones; 65% to 75% are singletons. No antigen is known for these receptors. The input for sequencing was CD4+ T cells sorted from PBMCs after approximately 20-hour stimulation, taken from a patient who received antiretroviral therapy. The receptors originated from an adult man with HIV who was CMV-seropositive. Each CDR3 is given with its conserved first and last residue. Each record gives: D gene, clone size, CDR3 length, V gene, J gene, CDR3 DNA, CDR3 protein. The D gene is left open where the match is weak. Expanded clones get a size class; other rows say once, few or many, or leave the size out.

D gene: TRBD2; clone size: .; CDR3 length: 13; V gene: TRBV19; J gene: TRBJ2-7; CDR3 DNA: TGTGCCAGTCAGCGGGGGGACCTCTACGAGCAGTACTTC; CDR3 protein: CASQRGDLYEQYF
D gene: .; clone size: few; CDR3 length: 15; V gene: TRBV5-1; J gene: TRBJ1-4; CDR3 DNA: TGCGCCAGCAGCCCAGGCCTAGGAACTAATGAAAAACTGTTTTTT; CDR3 protein: CASSPGLGTNEKLFF
D gene: .; clone size: medium-sized; CDR3 length: 14; V gene: TRBV28; J gene: TRBJ1-4; CDR3 DNA: TGTGCCAGCAGCATATCACTGGGAAATGAAAAACTGTTTTTT; CDR3 protein: CASSISLGNEKLFF
D gene: .; clone size: .; CDR3 length: 12; V gene: TRBV3-1/TRBV3-2; J gene: TRBJ2-7; CDR3 DNA: TGTGCCAGCAGCCAAGATTATAGCGAGCAGTACTTC; CDR3 protein: CASSQDYSEQYF
D gene: TRBD2; clone size: .; CDR3 length: 17; V gene: TRBV14; J gene: TRBJ2-7; CDR3 DNA: TGTGCCAGCAGCCAAGACGGACTAGCTATAAGCTCCTACGAGCAGTACTTC; CDR3 protein: CASSQDGLAISSYEQYF
D gene: .; clone size: once; CDR3 length: 13; V gene: TRBV24-1; J gene: TRBJ1-1; CDR3 DNA: TGTGCCACCAGTGATTCCTCGTCTCGGCGAGCTTTCTTT; CDR3 protein: CATSDSSSRRAFF
D gene: TRBD2; clone size: once; CDR3 length: 15; V gene: TRBV5-4; J gene: TRBJ2-2; CDR3 DNA: TGTGCCAGCAGCCCGGGACTAGCCAACACCGGGGAGCTGTTTTTT; CDR3 protein: CASSPGLANTGELFF
D gene: .; clone size: .; CDR3 length: 16; V gene: TRBV19; J gene: TRBJ2-2; CDR3 DNA: TGTGCCAGTAGTATAGATCGAAGACTAGTGACCGGGGAGCTGTTTTTT; CDR3 protein: CASSIDRRLVTGELFF
D gene: .; clone size: .; CDR3 length: 14; V gene: TRBV7-2; J gene: TRBJ1-1; CDR3 DNA: TGTGCCAGCAGCCCGTACAGGGTGAACACTGAAGCTTTCTTT; CDR3 protein: CASSPYRVNTEAFF
D gene: .; clone size: once; CDR3 length: 14; V gene: TRBV6-5; J gene: TRBJ1-4; CDR3 DNA: TGTGCCAGCAGTTGGAGGGAGGTCGGTGAAAAACTGTTTTTT; CDR3 protein: CASSWREVGEKLFF
D gene: TRBD2; clone size: few; CDR3 length: 18; V gene: TRBV5-4; J gene: TRBJ2-5; CDR3 DNA: TGTGCCAGCAAGCTTGGAGGGGCTAGCGGGGCCCGCCAAGAGACCCAGTACTTC; CDR3 protein: CASKLGGASGARQETQYF
D gene: .; clone size: .; CDR3 length: 15; V gene: TRBV28; J gene: TRBJ2-7; CDR3 DNA: TGTGCCAGCACTTTAGGGCGGAATCTCGGGTACGAGCAGTACTTC; CDR3 protein: CASTLGRNLGYEQYF
D gene: .; clone size: few; CDR3 length: 13; V gene: TRBV2; J gene: TRBJ1-1; CDR3 DNA: TGTGCCAGCAGTGACAATTGGGGCACTGAAGCTTTCTTT; CDR3 protein: CASSDNWGTEAFF
D gene: .; clone size: .; CDR3 length: 13; V gene: TRBV12-3/TRBV12-4; J gene: TRBJ2-2; CDR3 DNA: TGTGCCAGCAGTTGGGGGACTACCGGGGAGCTGTTTTTT; CDR3 protein: CASSWGTTGELFF
D gene: .; clone size: .; CDR3 length: 12; V gene: TRBV7-8; J gene: TRBJ2-1; CDR3 DNA: TGTGCCAGCAGCCCTGACAGGAATGAGCAGTTCTTC; CDR3 protein: CASSPDRNEQFF
D gene: .; clone size: .; CDR3 length: 13; V gene: TRBV6-5; J gene: TRBJ1-2; CDR3 DNA: TGTGCCAGCAGTTACGGGGCGGCAGCTCTATACACCTTC; CDR3 protein: CASSYGAAALYTF
D gene: TRBD1; clone size: .; CDR3 length: 22; V gene: TRBV13; J gene: TRBJ2-6; CDR3 DNA: TGTGCCAGCAGTCCTCATCCGGGACAGGGGGAACGGGCCGACTCTGGGGCCAACGTCCTGACTTTC; CDR3 protein: CASSPHPGQGERADSGANVLTF
D gene: TRBD2; clone size: .; CDR3 length: 16; V gene: TRBV24-1; J gene: TRBJ2-3; CDR3 DNA: TGTGCCACCAGTGATTTCCAGCGGGGGACCACAGATACGCAGTATTTT; CDR3 protein: CATSDFQRGTTDTQYF
D gene: .; clone size: .; CDR3 length: 15; V gene: TRBV6-5; J gene: TRBJ1-6; CDR3 DNA: TGTGCCAGCAGTTACTCGTGGAGGGAGGATTCACCCCTCCACTTT; CDR3 protein: CASSYSWREDSPLHF
D gene: .; clone size: .; CDR3 length: 13; V gene: TRBV19; J gene: TRBJ1-1; CDR3 DNA: TGTGCCAGTAGTATAGAGAGTTACACTGAAGCTTTCTTT; CDR3 protein: CASSIESYTEAFF
D gene: .; clone size: .; CDR3 length: 14; V gene: TRBV5-1; J gene: TRBJ2-3; CDR3 DNA: TGCGCCAGCATCAGGGACTCCAGCACAGATACGCAGTATTTT; CDR3 protein: CASIRDSSTDTQYF
D gene: TRBD1; clone size: few; CDR3 length: 15; V gene: TRBV24-1; J gene: TRBJ2-3; CDR3 DNA: TGTGCCACCAGTGCGGGACAGGGATTGATGGATACGCAGTATTTT; CDR3 protein: CATSAGQGLMDTQYF
D gene: .; clone size: once; CDR3 length: 13; V gene: TRBV18; J gene: TRBJ1-1; CDR3 DNA: TGTGCCAGCTTGGTGGGGGGGAACACTGAAGCTTTCTTT; CDR3 protein: CASLVGGNTEAFF
D gene: TRBD1; clone size: .; CDR3 length: 15; V gene: TRBV11-3; J gene: TRBJ2-3; CDR3 DNA: TGTGCCAGCAGCTTGACAGGGGGGGTTGGGGATACGCAGTATTTT; CDR3 protein: CASSLTGGVGDTQYF
D gene: .; clone size: .; CDR3 length: 14; V gene: TRBV5-5; J gene: TRBJ1-1; CDR3 DNA: TGTGCCAGCAGCTCCATGGGGGCTTCAGAGGAGGCTTTCTTT; CDR3 protein: CASSSMGASEEAFF
D gene: .; clone size: .; CDR3 length: 16; V gene: TRBV7-6; J gene: TRBJ1-3; CDR3 DNA: TGTGCCAGCAGCTTAGCGAGGGGGAGCTCTGGAAACACCATATATTTT; CDR3 protein: CASSLARGSSGNTIYF
D gene: .; clone size: .; CDR3 length: 15; V gene: TRBV5-1; J gene: TRBJ1-2; CDR3 DNA: TGCGCCAGCAGCTTGGGCTCAGACATGCTATATGGCTACACCTTC; CDR3 protein: CASSLGSDMLYGYTF
D gene: .; clone size: .; CDR3 length: 14; V gene: TRBV2; J gene: TRBJ1-2; CDR3 DNA: TGTGCCAGCAGGGGGGGGGCGCAGGACTATGGCTACACCTTC; CDR3 protein: CASRGGAQDYGYTF
D gene: TRBD1; clone size: once; CDR3 length: 15; V gene: TRBV6-2/TRBV6-3; J gene: TRBJ1-5; CDR3 DNA: TGTGCCAGCAGTATTGCAGGGGGCAGGGGTCAGCCCCAGCATTTT; CDR3 protein: CASSIAGGRGQPQHF
D gene: TRBD2; clone size: .; CDR3 length: 15; V gene: TRBV20-1; J gene: TRBJ2-3; CDR3 DNA: TGCAGTGCTAGTTCGCGGGGGACGGACACAGATACGCAGTATTTT; CDR3 protein: CSASSRGTDTDTQYF
D gene: .; clone size: few; CDR3 length: 11; V gene: TRBV28; J gene: TRBJ1-1; CDR3 DNA: TGTGCCAGCAGCAACTTCCCGGTCGCTTTCTTT; CDR3 protein: CASSNFPVAFF
D gene: TRBD1; clone size: .; CDR3 length: 15; V gene: TRBV19; J gene: TRBJ1-3; CDR3 DNA: TGTGCCAGTAGTGCGGAGGACAGGGGCGGAAACACCATATATTTT; CDR3 protein: CASSAEDRGGNTIYF
D gene: TRBD1; clone size: few; CDR3 length: 15; V gene: TRBV2; J gene: TRBJ1-2; CDR3 DNA: TGTGCCAGCAGGGTACAGGGGGTAACTACCTATGGCTACACCTTC; CDR3 protein: CASRVQGVTTYGYTF
D gene: .; clone size: .; CDR3 length: 12; V gene: TRBV30; J gene: TRBJ1-1; CDR3 DNA: TGTGCCTGGAGTGGAATGAACACTGAAGCTTTCTTT; CDR3 protein: CAWSGMNTEAFF
D gene: .; clone size: once; CDR3 length: 13; V gene: TRBV28; J gene: TRBJ2-7; CDR3 DNA: TGTGCCACGGCGCGACAGGAACCCTACGAGCAGTACTTC; CDR3 protein: CATARQEPYEQYF
D gene: TRBD1; clone size: .; CDR3 length: 14; V gene: TRBV5-1; J gene: TRBJ1-1; CDR3 DNA: TGCGCCAGCAGCACCGGACAGGAGAACACTGAAGCTTTCTTT; CDR3 protein: CASSTGQENTEAFF
D gene: .; clone size: .; CDR3 length: 14; V gene: TRBV18; J gene: TRBJ2-3; CDR3 DNA: TGTGCCAGCTCACCCCGACAGGACACAGATACGCAGTATTTT; CDR3 protein: CASSPRQDTDTQYF
D gene: .; clone size: once; CDR3 length: 15; V gene: TRBV2; J gene: TRBJ1-3; CDR3 DNA: TGTGCCAGCAGTGAAATGGCGGCAGCTGGAAACACCATATATTTT; CDR3 protein: CASSEMAAAGNTIYF
D gene: .; clone size: .; CDR3 length: 13; V gene: TRBV12-3/TRBV12-4; J gene: TRBJ2-3; CDR3 DNA: TGTGCCAGCCGCAAAGGCAGCACAGATACGCAGTATTTT; CDR3 protein: CASRKGSTDTQYF
D gene: TRBD1; clone size: .; CDR3 length: 14; V gene: TRBV6-5; J gene: TRBJ2-3; CDR3 DNA: TGTGCCAGCCTGACAGGGTTTAAGACAGATACGCAGTATTTT; CDR3 protein: CASLTGFKTDTQYF
D gene: .; clone size: few; CDR3 length: 14; V gene: TRBV19; J gene: TRBJ1-2; CDR3 DNA: TGTGCCAGTAGTATAGGGAACGGAAACTATGGCTACACCTTC; CDR3 protein: CASSIGNGNYGYTF
D gene: TRBD1; clone size: .; CDR3 length: 13; V gene: TRBV5-1; J gene: TRBJ2-7; CDR3 DNA: TGCGCCAGCAGCTTGAACAGGGGATACGAGCAGTACTTC; CDR3 protein: CASSLNRGYEQYF